These 2 T cell receptor beta chains were sequenced from one sample in a study of Ad26.COV2.S vaccination and SARS-CoV-2 variants. Indicated treatment: roughly 19 received Ad26.COV2.S at low or high dose, single or two shots; a few received placebo; per-sample allocation not given. Vaccine and placebo recipients were sampled on day 63 after the first injection. Clones were sequenced by immunoSEQ multiplex PCR, and TCRdb holds only the in-frame ones, with some missing. The data contain approximately 480,000 clones, 87% of them singletons. Specimen: peripheral blood, collected in a trial of Ad26.COV2.S vaccine versus placebo. The receptors derive from a person between 18 and 59 years old who received the Ad26.COV2.S COVID-19 vaccine or a placebo.

Regarding this clone: Additional DNA sequences in this sample encode the identical CDR3. The chain joins TRBV3-1 (or the pseudogene TRBV3-2) to TRBJ1-6, with TRBD1 as a possible D gene (5 bases). Trimming removed 4 bases from V and 5 bases from J, with 9 bases in between. The CDR3 totals 14 residues. Germline V CDR1 and CDR2: LGHDT, YNNKEL (reference sequence). The CDR3 spells CASSRRGHNSPLHF. Written as DNA, the CDR3 is TGTGCCAGCAGCCGACGGGGACATAATTCACCCCTCCACTTT.

This chain links TRBV11-2 with TRBJ2-5; the D is unclear. Trimming took 3 bases from V and 5 from J, leaving 7 bases between them. The CDR3 is made up of 12 amino acids. Germline V gives CDR1 SGHAT, CDR2 FQNNGV. The CDR3 protein is CASSFSSETQYF. CDR3 in DNA: TGTGCCAGCAGCTTCAGTTCGGAGACCCAGTACTTC. The full variable domain, in which reference TRBV11-2 and TRBJ2-5 provide the parts outside the CDR3, is EAGVAQSPRYKIIEKRQSVAFWCNPISGHATLYWYQQILGQGPKLLIQFQNNGVVDDSQLPKDRFSAERLKGVDSTLKIQPAKLEDSAVYLCASSFSSETQYFGPGTRLLVL.